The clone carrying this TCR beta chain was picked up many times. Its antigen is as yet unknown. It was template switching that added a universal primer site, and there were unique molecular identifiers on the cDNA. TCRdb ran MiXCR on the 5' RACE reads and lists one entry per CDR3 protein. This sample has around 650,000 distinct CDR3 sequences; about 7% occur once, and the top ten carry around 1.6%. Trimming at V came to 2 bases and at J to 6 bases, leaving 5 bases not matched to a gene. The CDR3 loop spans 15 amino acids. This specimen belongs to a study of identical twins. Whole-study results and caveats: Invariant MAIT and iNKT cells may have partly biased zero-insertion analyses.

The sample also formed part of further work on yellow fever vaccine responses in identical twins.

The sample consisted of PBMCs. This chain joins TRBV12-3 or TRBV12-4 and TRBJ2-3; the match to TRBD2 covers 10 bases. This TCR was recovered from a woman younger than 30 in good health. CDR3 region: CASSLLAGAVDTQYF. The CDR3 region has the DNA TGTGCCAGCAGTTTACTAGCGGGAGCTGTGGATACGCAGTATTTT.